One T cell receptor (beta chain) is described in this entry. Its antigen is as yet unknown. Samples came from healthy bone marrow donors. The data were obtained in a study of cytomegalovirus exposure and HLA in healthy donors. Broader study findings: Later analysis identified a missense DCLRE1C variant that was linked to TCR beta V- and J-gene trimming.

Between the trimmed V and J ends, which lost 3 bases and 1 base, there was a span of 6 bases. CDR1 is MNHEY, CDR2 SMNVEV, per germline (reference sequence). This CDR3 has 13 residues. PCR primers comprised 60 Vbeta and 13 Jbeta primers. Methods used by the authors: Later work found around 72 million unique TCR beta chains, with some 11 million shared. Clones were read by immunoSEQ multiplex PCR, and TCRdb kept only the in-frame ones, dropping some. The DNA was the basis for D and trimming; V, J and clone size are from that table. The sample lists about 110,000 clones; about two thirds were seen once. The material sequenced was PBMCs. The chain is built from TRBV27 and TRBJ2-5; D is perhaps TRBD1 (5 bases). This sequence was found in a female donor in good health and CMV-seronegative. The CDR3 reads CASSFRVQETQYF. The CDR3, as DNA: TGTGCCAGCAGTTTCAGGGTCCAAGAGACCCAGTACTTC.